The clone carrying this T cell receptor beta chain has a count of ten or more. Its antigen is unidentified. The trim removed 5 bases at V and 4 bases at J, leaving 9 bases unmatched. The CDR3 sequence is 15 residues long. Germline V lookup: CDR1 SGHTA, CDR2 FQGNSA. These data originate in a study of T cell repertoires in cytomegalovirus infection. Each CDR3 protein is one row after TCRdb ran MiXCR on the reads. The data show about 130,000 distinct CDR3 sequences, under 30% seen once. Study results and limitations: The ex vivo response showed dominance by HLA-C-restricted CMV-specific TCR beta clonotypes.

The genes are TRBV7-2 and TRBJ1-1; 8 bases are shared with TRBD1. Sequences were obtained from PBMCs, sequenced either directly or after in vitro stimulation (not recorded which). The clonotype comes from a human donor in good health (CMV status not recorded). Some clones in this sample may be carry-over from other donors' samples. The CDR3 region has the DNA TGTGCCAGCAGCGCCTGGACAGGGAGGTTCACTGAAGCTTTCTTT. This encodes CASSAWTGRFTEAFF.